Sequencing of this T cell receptor (beta chain) was carried out in a study of T cell responses to AZD1222 COVID-19 vaccine. This clone was counted a single time. Sequenced by immunoSEQ multiplex PCR; TCRdb stores in-frame clones only, minus some. The sample shows about 50,000 clones, 70% to 90% of them seen only once. The V end lost 4 bases, the J end lost 3 bases, and 19 bases lay between the germline ends. This CDR3 region has 17 residues. Germline V gene data show CDR1 as LNHDA and CDR2 as SQIVND (reference sequence). The rearrangement uses TRBV19 and TRBJ1-5; D unresolved. The sample was peripheral blood, taken on day 0 of AZD1222 vaccination. This clonotype was sampled from an adult in good health. CDR3 nucleotide sequence: TGTGCCAGTAGTAATTTTATCGGCCTAGCACCCAATCAGCCCCAGCATTTT. This sequence encodes CASSNFIGLAPNQPQHF. Full variable domain (missing parts from reference TRBV19 and TRBJ1-5): DGGITQSPKYLFRKEGQNVTLSCEQNLNHDAMYWYRQDPGQGLRLIYYSQIVNDFQKGDIAEGYSVSREKKESFPLTVTSAQKNPTAFYLCASSNFIGLAPNQPQHFGDGTRLSIL.